This T cell receptor (beta chain) was documented in a study of breast tumors, draining lymph nodes, adjacent tissues. General study points: That most tumor T cells come from lymph nodes remained unproven. Findings are consistent with lymph node origin and intratumoral expansion of most tumor T cells. Luminal-like breast cancer showed significantly higher tumor–nontumor repertoire similarity than basal-like. Tumors had less TCR diversity than lymph nodes, more than nontumor tissue.

Samples came from axillary lymph nodes draining the breast cancer. This clonotype came up many times. Its antigen remains unidentified. TCRdb fed the multiplex PCR reads into MiXCR, producing one record per CDR3 protein. The sample consists of about 230,000 distinct CDR3 sequences, approximately 29% of them appearing once. Input material: axillary lymph node tissue. This clonotype was sampled from a female donor with breast cancer. Some clones in this sample may be carry-over from other donors' samples.

The CDR3 loop reads CASSRGLAGGTYEQYF. DNA for the CDR3: TGTGCCAGCAGTAGGGGACTAGCGGGAGGCACCTACGAGCAGTACTTC. The V and J genes are TRBV6-1 and TRBJ2-7; 15 positions match TRBD2. With 5 bases clipped from V and 2 bases from J, the junction kept 4 bases outside the gene matches. Per germline, CDR1 MNHNS and CDR2 SASEGT. The CDR3 runs to 16 residues.